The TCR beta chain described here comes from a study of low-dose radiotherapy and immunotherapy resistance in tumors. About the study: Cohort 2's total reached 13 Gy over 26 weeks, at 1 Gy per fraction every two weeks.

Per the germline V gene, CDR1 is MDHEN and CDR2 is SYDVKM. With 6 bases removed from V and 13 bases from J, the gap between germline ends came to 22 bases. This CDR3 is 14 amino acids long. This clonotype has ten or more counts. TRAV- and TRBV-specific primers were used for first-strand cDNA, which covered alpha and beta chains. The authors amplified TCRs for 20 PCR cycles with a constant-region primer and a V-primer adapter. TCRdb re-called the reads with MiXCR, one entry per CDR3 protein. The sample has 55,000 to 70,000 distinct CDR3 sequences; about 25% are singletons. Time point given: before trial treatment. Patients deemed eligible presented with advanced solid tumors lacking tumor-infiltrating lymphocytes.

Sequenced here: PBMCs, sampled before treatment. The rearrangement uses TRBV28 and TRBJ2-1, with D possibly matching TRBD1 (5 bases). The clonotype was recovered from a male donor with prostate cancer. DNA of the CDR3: TGTGCCAGCAGGCAGGGTCAATCTGGAAATCTTCAGTTCTTC. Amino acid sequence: CASRQGQSGNLQFF.